The 10 T cell receptor beta chains listed next were all sequenced from one sample in a study of cytomegalovirus exposure and HLA in healthy donors. The PCR used 60 Vbeta and 13 Jbeta primers. The protocol was immunoSEQ multiplex PCR, while the TCRdb copy is restricted to in-frame clones and leaves out a portion. Found here are some 65,000 clones, about 72% of them singletons; the top ten hold 3%. Input material: PBMCs. The receptors were sampled from a girl between 5 and 17 years old in good health and CMV-seropositive.

J is TRBJ2-7 and V is TRBV28; the match to TRBD1 covers 7 bases. V shed 6 bases and J 5 bases; nucleotides not matched to a gene: 10. This CDR3 has 14 amino acids. In germline, CDR1 is MDHEN, CDR2 SYDVKM. The CDR3 is CASRKQGSSHEQYF. The CDR3 region has the DNA TGTGCCAGCAGGAAACAGGGGAGTTCACACGAGCAGTACTTC.

This clone has just one count. The chain is built from TRBV20-1 and TRBJ2-5, with D unclear. V lost 6 bases to trimming and J lost 2 bases, with 4 bases between them. This CDR3 has 10 residues. The germline V gene has CDR1 DFQATT and CDR2 SNEGSKA (reference sequence). The CDR3, as DNA: TGCAGTGCCCCGCAAGAGACCCAGTACTTC. As protein: CSAPQETQYF.

V gene TRBV5-3 combines with J gene TRBJ2-7; 8 nucleotides align to TRBD1. TRBV5-3 is an ORF, with its function uncertain. Trimming at V came to 4 bases and at J to 6 bases, leaving 3 bases not matched to a gene. CDR3 length equals 12 residues. This chain's CDR3 is CARSDRGPEQYF. The CDR3 DNA is TGTGCCAGAAGCGACAGGGGACCCGAGCAGTACTTC.

The V gene is TRBV7-9, the J gene TRBJ2-5, with D perhaps TRBD1 (6 bases). V lost 1 base and J lost 5, with 17 bases in between. The CDR3 consists of 16 residues. CDR1 SEHNR and CDR2 FQNEAQ come from the germline V gene (reference sequence). The DNA for the CDR3 is TGTGCCAGCAGCTTAGAACATAGGGGGTCTGGGGAGACCCAGTACTTC. Its translation: CASSLEHRGSGETQYF.

J is TRBJ1-4 and V is TRBV30; 9 bases map to TRBD1. The J segment lost 5 bases and the V segment lost 0 bases, leaving 4 bases of the junction unmatched. Germline V lookup: CDR1 GTSNPN, CDR2 SVGIG (reference sequence). The CDR3 extends over 15 amino acids. Here the CDR3 DNA reads TGTGCCTGGAGTGTACATGGGACAGGGAATGAAAAACTGTTTTTT. It encodes CAWSVHGTGNEKLFF.

The chain uses TRBV18 and TRBJ2-5, with 7 bases that match TRBD2. J was trimmed by 5 bases and V by 0 bases; bases with no gene match: 6. Germline V gives CDR1 KGHSH, CDR2 LQKENI. This CDR3 has 15 amino acids. Here the CDR3 DNA reads TGTGCCAGCTCACCACCGGGAGGGGCAGGGGAGACCCAGTACTTC. As protein: CASSPPGGAGETQYF. The full variable domain, completed using reference TRBV18 and TRBJ2-5, is NAGVMQNPRHLVRRRGQEARLRCSPMKGHSHVYWYRQLPEEGLKFMVYLQKENIIDESGMPKERFSAEFPKEGPSILRIQQVVRGDSAAYFCASSPPGGAGETQYFGPGTRLLVL.

This sequence joins TRBV6-5 and TRBJ2-7; TRBD1 matches at 8 bases. J gave up 6 bases and V 4 bases, and 8 bases lay outside the gene matches. Looked up from germline, CDR1 is MNHEY and CDR2 is SVGAGI. This CDR3 region has 14 residues. This CDR3 is CASSFGQGKVEQYF. The CDR3 DNA follows: TGTGCCAGCAGTTTTGGACAGGGCAAGGTCGAGCAGTACTTC.

J is TRBJ2-5 and V is TRBV4-3, with D hard to call. CDR1 is LGHNA, CDR2 YSLEER, per germline. V was clipped by 0 bases and J by 2 bases, with 16 bases between them. The CDR3 has 17 amino acids. CDR3 residues: CASSQDLSRRPQETQYF. DNA for the CDR3: TGCGCCAGCAGCCAAGATTTGTCGCGGAGACCTCAAGAGACCCAGTACTTC.

This chain joins TRBV5-4 and TRBJ1-2; 7 positions match TRBD1. Germline V lookup: CDR1 SGHNT, CDR2 YYREEE (reference sequence). The V and J ends lost 5 bases and 5 bases, in that order; junction bases with no gene match: 9. The length of the CDR3 is 14 residues. CDR3 coding DNA: TGTGCCAGCAGGCGACAGGGCGCCGGGTATGGCTACACCTTC. Translation: CASRRQGAGYGYTF.

The chain carries TRBV29-1 and TRBJ1-1; tentative D call: TRBD1 (6 bases). Germline lookup yields CDR1 SQVTM and CDR2 ANQGSEA. There are 14 residues in the CDR3. V was trimmed by 2 bases and J by 4 bases, leaving 14 bases between them. The CDR3 loop reads CSVERAGAGTEAFF. CDR3 nucleotides: TGCAGCGTTGAAAGGGCAGGGGCGGGCACTGAAGCTTTCTTT.